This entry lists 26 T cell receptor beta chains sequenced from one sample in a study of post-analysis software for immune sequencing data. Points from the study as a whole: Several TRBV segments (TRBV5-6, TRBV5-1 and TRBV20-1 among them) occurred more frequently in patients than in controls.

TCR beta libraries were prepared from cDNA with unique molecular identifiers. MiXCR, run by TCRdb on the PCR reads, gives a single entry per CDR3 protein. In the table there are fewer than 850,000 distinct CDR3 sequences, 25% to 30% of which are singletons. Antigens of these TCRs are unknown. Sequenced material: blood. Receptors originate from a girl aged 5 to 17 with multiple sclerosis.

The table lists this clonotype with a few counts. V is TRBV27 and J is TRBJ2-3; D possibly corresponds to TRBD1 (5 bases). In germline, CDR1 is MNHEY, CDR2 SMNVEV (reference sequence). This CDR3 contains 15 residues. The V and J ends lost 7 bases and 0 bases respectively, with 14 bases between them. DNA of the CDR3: TGTGCCAGCAAGCTAGACAGACTTAGCACAGATACGCAGTATTTT. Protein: CASKLDRLSTDTQYF.

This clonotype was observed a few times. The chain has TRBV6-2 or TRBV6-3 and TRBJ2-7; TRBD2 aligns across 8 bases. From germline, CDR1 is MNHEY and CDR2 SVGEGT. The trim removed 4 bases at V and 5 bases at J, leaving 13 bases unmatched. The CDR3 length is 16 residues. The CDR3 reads CASSSPRSGSFHEQYF. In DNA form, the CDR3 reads TGTGCCAGCAGTTCCCCCCGGAGCGGGAGTTTCCACGAGCAGTACTTC.

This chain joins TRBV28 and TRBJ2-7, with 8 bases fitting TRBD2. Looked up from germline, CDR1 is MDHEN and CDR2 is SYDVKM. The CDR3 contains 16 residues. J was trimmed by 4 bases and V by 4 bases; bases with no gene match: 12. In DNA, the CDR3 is TGTGCCAGCAGTTCCTTGGCGGGGGCGGGAGGTTACGAGCAGTACTTC. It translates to CASSSLAGAGGYEQYF.

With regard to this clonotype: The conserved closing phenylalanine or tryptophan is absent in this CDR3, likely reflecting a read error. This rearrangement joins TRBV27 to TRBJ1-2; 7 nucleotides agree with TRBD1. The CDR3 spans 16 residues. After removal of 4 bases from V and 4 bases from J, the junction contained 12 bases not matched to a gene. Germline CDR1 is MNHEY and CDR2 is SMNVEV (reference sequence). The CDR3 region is CASSSSRGALRYGYTL. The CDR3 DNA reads TGTGCCAGCAGTTCTAGCAGGGGGGCCTTACGCTATGGCTACACCTTA.

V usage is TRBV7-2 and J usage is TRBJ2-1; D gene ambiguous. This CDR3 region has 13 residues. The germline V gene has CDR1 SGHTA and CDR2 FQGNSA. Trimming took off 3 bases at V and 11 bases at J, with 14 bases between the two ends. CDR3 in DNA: TGTGCCAGCAGCTTGAGCGTAGCCCTAAAGCAGTTCTTC. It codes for CASSLSVALKQFF.

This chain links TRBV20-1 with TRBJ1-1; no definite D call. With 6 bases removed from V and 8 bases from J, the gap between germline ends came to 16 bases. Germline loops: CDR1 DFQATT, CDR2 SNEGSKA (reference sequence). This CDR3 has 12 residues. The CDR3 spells CSALRAVLEAFF. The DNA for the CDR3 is TGCAGTGCCCTTCGGGCCGTCCTCGAAGCTTTCTTT.

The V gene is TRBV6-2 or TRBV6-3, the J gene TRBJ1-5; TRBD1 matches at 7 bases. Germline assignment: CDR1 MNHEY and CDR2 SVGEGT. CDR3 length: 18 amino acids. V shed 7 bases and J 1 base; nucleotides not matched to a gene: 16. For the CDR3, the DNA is TGTGCCAGCACCACGACAGGGTTCAGGTCGATCAGCAATCAGCCCCAGCATTTT. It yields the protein CASTTTGFRSISNQPQHF.

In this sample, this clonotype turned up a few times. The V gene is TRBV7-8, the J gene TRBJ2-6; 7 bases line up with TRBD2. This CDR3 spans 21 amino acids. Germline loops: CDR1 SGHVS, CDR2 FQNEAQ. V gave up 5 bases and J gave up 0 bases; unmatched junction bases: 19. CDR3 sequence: CASSPLTSMGFGGSGANVLTF. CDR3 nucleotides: TGTGCCAGCAGCCCGCTGACTAGCATGGGGTTTGGGGGCTCTGGGGCCAACGTCCTGACTTTC.

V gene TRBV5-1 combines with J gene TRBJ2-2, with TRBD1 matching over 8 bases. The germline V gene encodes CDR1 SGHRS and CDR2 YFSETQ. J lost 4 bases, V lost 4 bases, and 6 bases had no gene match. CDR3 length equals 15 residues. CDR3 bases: TGCGCCAGCAGCCAGACAGGGGCGGGCACCGGGGAGCTGTTTTTT. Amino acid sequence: CASSQTGAGTGELFF.

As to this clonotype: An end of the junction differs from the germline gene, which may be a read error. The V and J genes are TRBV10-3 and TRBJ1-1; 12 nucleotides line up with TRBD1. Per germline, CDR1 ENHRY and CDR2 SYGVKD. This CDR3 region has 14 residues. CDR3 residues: CATTRDRGPTEAFF. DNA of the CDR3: TGTGCCACCACACGGGACAGGGGGCCCACTGAAGCCTTCTTT.

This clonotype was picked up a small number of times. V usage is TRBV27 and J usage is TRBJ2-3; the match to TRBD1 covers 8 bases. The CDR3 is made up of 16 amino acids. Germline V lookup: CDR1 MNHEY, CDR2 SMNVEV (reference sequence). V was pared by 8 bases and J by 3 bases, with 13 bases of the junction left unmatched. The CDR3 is CASAIQGASETDTQYF. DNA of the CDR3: TGTGCCAGCGCAATCCAGGGGGCTTCGGAAACAGATACGCAGTATTTT.

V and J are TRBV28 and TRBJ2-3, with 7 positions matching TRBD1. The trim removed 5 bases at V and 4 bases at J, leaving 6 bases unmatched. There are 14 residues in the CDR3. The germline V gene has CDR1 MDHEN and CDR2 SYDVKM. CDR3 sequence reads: CASSRTGSADTQYF. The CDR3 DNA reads TGTGCCAGCAGTCGGACAGGTTCGGCAGATACGCAGTATTTT.

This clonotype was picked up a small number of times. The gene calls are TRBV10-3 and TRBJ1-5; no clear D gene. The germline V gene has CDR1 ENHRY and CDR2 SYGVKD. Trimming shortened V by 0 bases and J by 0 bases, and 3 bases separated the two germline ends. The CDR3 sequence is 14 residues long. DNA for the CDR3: TGTGCCATCAGTGAGTCAATTAGCAATCAGCCCCAGCATTTT. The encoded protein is CAISESISNQPQHF.

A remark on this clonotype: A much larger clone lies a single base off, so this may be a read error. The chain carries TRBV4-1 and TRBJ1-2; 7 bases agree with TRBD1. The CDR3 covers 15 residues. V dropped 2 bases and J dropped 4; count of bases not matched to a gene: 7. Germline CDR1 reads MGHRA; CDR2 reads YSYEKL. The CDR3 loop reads CASSQSLGQCYGYTF. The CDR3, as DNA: TGCGCCAGCAGCCAATCATTGGGACAGTGCTATGGCTACACCTTC.

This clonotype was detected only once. In nucleotides, the CDR3 is TGTGCCAGCAGCCAAGCAGAGGCCAACGTCCTGACTTTC. This translates into CASSQAEANVLTF. J is TRBJ2-6 and V is TRBV4-2; no reliable D call. CDR1 and CDR2 from the germline V gene are LGHNA and YNFKEQ. V lost 1 base, J lost 6 bases, and 4 bases lay in between. The CDR3 consists of 13 residues.

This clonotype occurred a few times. The CDR3 spells CATSMPGTGNGQPQHF. For the CDR3, the DNA is TGTGCCACCAGCATGCCCGGGACAGGGAACGGCCAGCCCCAGCATTTT. The chain recombines TRBV15 with TRBJ1-5, with 9 bases identical to TRBD1. This CDR3 region has 16 residues. V shed 4 bases, J shed 7 bases, and the junction held 11 bases outside the gene matches. Germline V CDR1 and CDR2: LNHNV, YYDKDF (reference sequence).

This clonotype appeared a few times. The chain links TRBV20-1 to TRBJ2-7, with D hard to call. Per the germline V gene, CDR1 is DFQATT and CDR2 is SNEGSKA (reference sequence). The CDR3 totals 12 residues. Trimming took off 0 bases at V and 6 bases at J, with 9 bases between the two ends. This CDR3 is CSARDSGPEQYF. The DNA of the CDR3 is TGCAGTGCTAGAGATTCCGGGCCCGAGCAGTACTTC.

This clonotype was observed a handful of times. In DNA, the CDR3 is TGTGCCAGCAGGAGGACAGGGCGGAACACTGAAGCTTTCTTT. Its protein is CASRRTGRNTEAFF. The gene calls are TRBV6-1 and TRBJ1-1, with 8 nucleotides matching TRBD1. Germline V gene data show CDR1 as MNHNS and CDR2 as SASEGT. The CDR3 runs to 14 residues. Germline trimming cut 6 bases from V and 1 base from J; bases unmatched to any gene: 4.

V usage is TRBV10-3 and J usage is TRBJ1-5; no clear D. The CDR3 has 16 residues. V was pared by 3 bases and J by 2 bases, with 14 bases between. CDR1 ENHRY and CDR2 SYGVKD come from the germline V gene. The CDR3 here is CAISDPPGGRNQPQHF. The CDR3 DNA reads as TGTGCCATCAGTGACCCCCCGGGTGGACGCAATCAGCCCCAGCATTTT.

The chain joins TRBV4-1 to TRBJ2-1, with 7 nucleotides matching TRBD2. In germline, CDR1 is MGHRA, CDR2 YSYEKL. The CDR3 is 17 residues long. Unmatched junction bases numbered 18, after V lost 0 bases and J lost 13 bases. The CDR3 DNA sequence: TGCGCCAGCAGCCAAGAAGCGGCAGCGTTGGGGCGGGGGACCCAGTTCTTC. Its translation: CASSQEAAALGRGTQFF.

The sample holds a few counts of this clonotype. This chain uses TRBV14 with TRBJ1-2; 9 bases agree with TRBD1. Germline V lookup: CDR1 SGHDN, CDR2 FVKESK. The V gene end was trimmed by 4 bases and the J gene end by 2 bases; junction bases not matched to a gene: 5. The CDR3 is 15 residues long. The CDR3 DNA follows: TGTGCCAGCAGCCTATCCGGGACAGGGAACTATGGCTACACCTTC. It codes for CASSLSGTGNYGYTF.

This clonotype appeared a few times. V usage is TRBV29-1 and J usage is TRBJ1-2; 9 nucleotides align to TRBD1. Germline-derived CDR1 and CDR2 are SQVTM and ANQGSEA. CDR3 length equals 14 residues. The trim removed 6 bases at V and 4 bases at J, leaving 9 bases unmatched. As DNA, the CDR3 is TGCAGCGTGTGGACAGGGGAAACCTTCTATGGCTACACCTTC. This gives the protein CSVWTGETFYGYTF.

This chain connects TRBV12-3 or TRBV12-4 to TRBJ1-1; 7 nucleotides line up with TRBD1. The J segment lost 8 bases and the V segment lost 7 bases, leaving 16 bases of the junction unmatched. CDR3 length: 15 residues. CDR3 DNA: TGTGCCAGCAAGAACTTCCGACAGGGACATACCGAAGCTTTCTTT. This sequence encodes CASKNFRQGHTEAFF.

This CDR3 reads CASSVQLAGTQETQYF. As DNA, the CDR3 is TGTGCCAGCAGCGTCCAATTAGCGGGGACTCAAGAGACCCAGTACTTC. This chain joins TRBV2 and TRBJ2-5, with TRBD2 identical over 8 bases. Germline CDR1 SNHLY, CDR2 FYNNEI. The junction had 11 bases not matched to a gene; V was cut back by 6 bases and J by 2 bases. The CDR3 covers 16 residues. Combining the CDR3 with reference TRBV2 and TRBJ2-5 gives the whole variable domain EPEVTQTPSHQVTQMGQEVILRCVPISNHLYFYWYRQILGQKVEFLVSFYNNEISEKSEIFDDQFSVERPDGSNFTLKIRSTKLEDSAMYFCASSVQLAGTQETQYFGPGTRLLVL.

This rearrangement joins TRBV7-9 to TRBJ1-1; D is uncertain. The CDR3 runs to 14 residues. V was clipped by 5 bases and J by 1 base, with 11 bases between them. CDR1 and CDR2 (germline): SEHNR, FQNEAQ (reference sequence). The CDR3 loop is CASSLKSGNTEAFF. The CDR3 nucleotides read TGTGCCAGCAGCCTCAAATCGGGGAACACTGAAGCTTTCTTT.

The CDR3 is CSARDPSSGWAYEQYF. The CDR3 bases are TGCAGTGCTAGAGACCCGTCTAGCGGGTGGGCCTACGAGCAGTACTTC. The chain joins TRBV20-1 to TRBJ2-7; TRBD2 matches at 8 bases. The CDR3 totals 16 residues. V lost 0 bases to trimming and J lost 2 bases; unmatched junction nucleotides: 9. Germline V gene data show CDR1 as DFQATT and CDR2 as SNEGSKA (reference sequence).